These T cell receptor beta chains were read from a single sample in a study of cytomegalovirus exposure and HLA in healthy donors. Produced via immunoSEQ multiplex PCR; TCRdb's table is partial and in-frame only. The data hold about 89,000 clones, with roughly 85% observed a single time. The sequenced sample consisted of PBMCs. Receptor source: a man aged 35 to 55 in good health and CMV-seropositive. The CDR3 runs from the conserved cysteine through the conserved F or W.

V gene: TRBV7-9
J gene: TRBJ2-7
CDR3 protein: CASRPDRGTYEQYF

V gene: TRBV19
J gene: TRBJ2-3
CDR3 protein: CASSSLAGRVTDTQYF

V gene: TRBV5-6
J gene: TRBJ2-3
CDR3 protein: CASSFGQNTDTQYF

V gene: TRBV18
J gene: TRBJ1-5
CDR3 protein: CASSLGQGVMPQHF

V gene: TRBV29-1
J gene: TRBJ2-3
CDR3 protein: CSVSGSTDTQYF

V gene: TRBV28
J gene: TRBJ2-7
CDR3 protein: CASSLPGGSRYEQYF

V gene: TRBV4-1
J gene: TRBJ1-2
CDR3 protein: CASSQDQGAYYGYTF

V gene: TRBV19
J gene: NA
CDR3 protein: CASSETGMRYEQYF

V gene: TRBV19
J gene: NA
CDR3 protein: CASSIRRRGVDEQYF

V gene: TRBV7-2
J gene: TRBJ2-3
CDR3 protein: CASVLIAGGPDTQYF

V gene: TRBV5-4
J gene: TRBJ1-2
CDR3 protein: CASSGQPSNYGYTF

V gene: TRBV19
J gene: TRBJ2-6
CDR3 protein: CASRGGTVGGANVLTF

V gene: TRBV2
J gene: TRBJ1-4
CDR3 protein: CASTRDRGEEKLFF

V gene: TRBV6-6
J gene: TRBJ1-1
CDR3 protein: CASISSNTEAFF

V gene: TRBV7-9
J gene: TRBJ2-2
CDR3 protein: CASSPDHSGTGELFF

V gene: TRBV27
J gene: TRBJ2-7
CDR3 protein: CASSLLIGQGLAHEQYF

V gene: TRBV28
J gene: TRBJ2-7
CDR3 protein: CASSDRGTPFYEQYF

V gene: TRBV18
J gene: TRBJ2-2
CDR3 protein: CASSPPGAHTGELFF

V gene: TRBV6-1
J gene: TRBJ1-1
CDR3 protein: CASGVSTEAFF

V gene: TRBV15
J gene: TRBJ1-1
CDR3 protein: CATSRGGRVNTEAFF

V gene: TRBV6-5
J gene: TRBJ1-1
CDR3 protein: CASSSRLRATEAFF

V gene: TRBV28
J gene: TRBJ1-3
CDR3 protein: CASRLDRANTIYF

V gene: TRBV9
J gene: TRBJ2-3
CDR3 protein: CASSVKGTIPDTQYF

V gene: TRBV19
J gene: TRBJ1-1
CDR3 protein: CASSPGVGEAFF

V gene: TRBV7-2
J gene: TRBJ2-1
CDR3 protein: CASSLGTRDEQFF

V gene: TRBV28
J gene: TRBJ1-2
CDR3 protein: CASRPDRARGYTF

V gene: TRBV7-8
J gene: TRBJ1-3
CDR3 protein: CASSLVRSRGSGNTIYF

V gene: TRBV7-3
J gene: TRBJ2-1
CDR3 protein: CASSLKEGRNEQFF

V gene: TRBV7-2
J gene: TRBJ2-1
CDR3 protein: CASSTPGLAYNEQFF

V gene: TRBV5-1
J gene: TRBJ1-1
CDR3 protein: CASSLQGQFGTEAFF

V gene: TRBV9
J gene: TRBJ2-5
CDR3 protein: CASSVRQGPRETQYF

V gene: TRBV9
J gene: NA
CDR3 protein: CASSPQPGTVTNEQYF

V gene: TRBV28
J gene: TRBJ1-1
CDR3 protein: CASRPTGGTEAFF

V gene: TRBV19
J gene: TRBJ2-2
CDR3 protein: CASRGQLMRMGELFF

V gene: TRBV28
J gene: TRBJ1-6
CDR3 protein: CASSQGGSPLHF

V gene: TRBV19
J gene: TRBJ1-1
CDR3 protein: CASRSAGGRTEAFF

V gene: TRBV9
J gene: TRBJ2-2
CDR3 protein: CASSNRQGNTGELFF

V gene: TRBV6-6
J gene: TRBJ2-2
CDR3 protein: CASSERGTAGELFF

V gene: TRBV6-1
J gene: TRBJ1-1
CDR3 protein: CASTPAGWNTEAFF

V gene: TRBV5-6
J gene: TRBJ2-1
CDR3 protein: CASSLSLAGSQFF

V gene: TRBV7-3
J gene: TRBJ1-1
CDR3 protein: CASSLLGRGSNTEAFF

V gene: TRBV6-5
J gene: TRBJ1-2
CDR3 protein: CASRETVSMGYTF

V gene: TRBV9
J gene: TRBJ1-1
CDR3 protein: CASSVGGTANTEAFF

V gene: TRBV6-6
J gene: TRBJ2-4
CDR3 protein: CASRDPGGRLEDIQYF

V gene: TRBV5-1
J gene: TRBJ2-5
CDR3 protein: CASSFDRGLETQYF